The next 19 T cell receptor beta chains were all read from a single sample in a study of monozygotic twins with inflammatory bowel disease. TCRdb reprocessed the 5' RACE reads; each CDR3 protein has one entry and no DNA is given. The table lists about 300,000 distinct CDR3 sequences. Sequencing was carried out using blood. The receptors shown here come from a human donor with ulcerative colitis or Crohn's disease, or a healthy co-twin of an affected twin (not recorded which).

This chain links TRBV20-1 with TRBJ2-7. This CDR3 region has 12 residues. Germline V gene sequence: CDR1 DFQATT, CDR2 SNEGSKA (reference sequence). The chain's CDR3 is CSARWAVYEQYF.

The J gene is TRBJ2-7, the V gene TRBV11-1; TCRdb's D call, TRBD1, is unchecked because there is no DNA. The CDR3 has 15 residues. In germline, CDR1 is SGHAT, CDR2 FQDESV (reference sequence). This CDR3 reads CASSQHRGLSYEQYF. Based on the CDR3 plus reference TRBV11-1 and TRBJ2-7, the full variable domain is EAEVAQSPRYKITEKSQAVAFWCDPISGHATLYWYRQILGQGPELLVQFQDESVVDDSQLPKDRFSAERLKGVDSTLKIQPAELGDSAMYLCASSQHRGLSYEQYFGPGTRLTVT.

The chain combines TRBV4-3 with TRBJ2-5; TCRdb's D call of TRBD1 is untestable without DNA. Germline V gene data show CDR1 as LGHNA and CDR2 as YSLEER. This CDR3 contains 17 residues. CDR3 in amino acids: CASSQGPSVRGEETQYF.

The V and J genes are TRBV20-1 and TRBJ2-7; TCRdb lists TRBD1, though no DNA is available to test this call. The CDR3 extends over 14 amino acids. CDR1 is DFQATT, CDR2 SNEGSKA, per germline (reference sequence). The CDR3 reads CSANTGVKAYEQYF.

The gene calls are TRBV29-1 and TRBJ2-1; TCRdb's D call, TRBD2, is unchecked because there is no DNA. The CDR3 extends over 11 amino acids. Germline lookup yields CDR1 SQVTM and CDR2 ANQGSEA. CDR3 protein: CSVLSGSHWVF.

The V call is TRBV5-1, the J call TRBJ1-2. The length of the CDR3 is 16 residues. The V gene's germline CDR1 is SGHRS and CDR2 YFSETQ. This CDR3 is CASSLEGRAGDDGYTF. The complete variable domain, with remaining parts taken from reference TRBV5-1 and TRBJ1-2, reads KAGVTQTPRYLIKTRGQQVTLSCSPISGHRSVSWYQQTPGQGLQFLFEYFSETQRNKGNFPGRFSGRQFSNSRSEMNVSTLELGDSALYLCASSLEGRAGDDGYTFGSGTRLTVV.

The gene calls are TRBV4-3 and TRBJ2-1; no DNA is available, so the TRBD2 call from TCRdb remains unchecked. The CDR3 has 14 residues. CDR1 is LGHNA, CDR2 YSLEER, per germline. The CDR3 here is CASSQDWLAGEQFF.

This rearrangement joins TRBV7-8 to TRBJ2-1; the TCRdb call, TRBD1, lacks DNA for checking. The CDR3 consists of 18 residues. CDR1 and CDR2 from the germline V gene are SGHVS and FQNEAQ. This chain's CDR3 is CASSLLRDRVKFYNEQFF.

CDR3 sequence: CASSHPDRGANTGELFF. The chain carries TRBV7-2 and TRBJ2-2; the TRBD1 assignment by TCRdb is unverifiable without DNA. Germline V gives CDR1 SGHTA, CDR2 FQGNSA. The CDR3 spans 17 residues.

This rearrangement joins TRBV3-1 to TRBJ2-3. The germline V gene encodes CDR1 LGHDT and CDR2 YNNKEL (reference sequence). This CDR3 has 11 residues. CDR3 region: CASSQANTQYF.

The genes are TRBV19 and TRBJ1-4. The germline CDR1 and CDR2 sequences are LNHDA and SQIVND (reference sequence). CDR3 length: 14 amino acids. The CDR3 loop reads CASSHQLLDEKLFF.

The J gene is TRBJ1-2, the V gene TRBV5-1. Germline CDR1 is SGHRS and CDR2 is YFSETQ. This CDR3 spans 13 amino acids. The CDR3 is CASSLGNAAGYTF. The full variable domain, in which reference TRBV5-1 and TRBJ1-2 provide the parts outside the CDR3, is KAGVTQTPRYLIKTRGQQVTLSCSPISGHRSVSWYQQTPGQGLQFLFEYFSETQRNKGNFPGRFSGRQFSNSRSEMNVSTLELGDSALYLCASSLGNAAGYTFGSGTRLTVV.

The genes are TRBV6-5 and TRBJ2-3; with no DNA, the TCRdb D assignment of TRBD1 cannot be verified. Germline V CDR1 and CDR2: MNHEY, SVGAGI. The CDR3 extends over 17 amino acids. The CDR3 loop is CASSYSPQNGRTDTQYF.

The chain combines TRBV11-2 with TRBJ2-7; the D gene TCRdb calls, TRBD2, cannot be checked with no DNA. Germline V gives CDR1 SGHAT, CDR2 FQNNGV. This CDR3 is built from 19 residues. CDR3 region: CASSTTPGTSGRRRYEQYF.

The gene calls are TRBV20-1 and TRBJ1-5. The length of the CDR3 is 14 residues. Germline V CDR1 and CDR2: DFQATT, SNEGSKA (reference sequence). The CDR3: CSANQARTYQPQHF.

The chain employs TRBV6-1 and TRBJ1-2; the D call of TRBD1 rests on TCRdb alone, since no DNA is present to check it. The CDR3 consists of 15 residues. CDR1 and CDR2 from the germline V gene are MNHNS and SASEGT. CDR3 region: CASSPPGSRGHGYTF.

The chain combines TRBV5-1 with TRBJ2-3; TCRdb names TRBD1, which stays unverified in the absence of DNA. The germline V gene has CDR1 SGHRS and CDR2 YFSETQ. The CDR3 is 15 residues long. This CDR3 is CASSFFRDSTDTQYF.

This chain connects TRBV27 to TRBJ2-7; TCRdb selects TRBD1, and the lack of DNA leaves this call unchecked. Germline loops: CDR1 MNHEY, CDR2 SMNVEV (reference sequence). This CDR3 has 13 residues. This chain's CDR3 is CASSLLRGYEQYF.

The CDR3 spells CSAPGLANNEQFF. The chain carries TRBV20-1 and TRBJ2-1; TCRdb designates TRBD2, a call that cannot be tested without DNA. The CDR3 is 13 residues long. From germline, CDR1 is DFQATT and CDR2 SNEGSKA (reference sequence).